This TCR beta chain was identified in a study of blood T cell repertoires in COVID-19 (dated by TCRdb to 2019 to 2021). General notes on the study: Samples from collaborators originated in the United States, Italy and Spain and spanned both the acute and convalescent phases of COVID-19. The prospective study material was composed of cDNA or gDNA derived from T cells, B-cell-depleted T cells, or PBMCs. Subjects who had been exposed to COVID-19, were actively infected with it, or had recovered from it provided the deeply sampled blood TCRbeta repertoires that made up the dataset. Samples were obtained from the ongoing ImmuneRACE study (first 160 participants) and from 1,254 subjects provided by 6 global collaborators. A freely available public database, intended as a resource for researchers studying the immune response to SARS-CoV-2, is where the repertoires were released. Where HLA class I and class II types were available, the types were taken from metadata supplied by the sample provider, not from assay-based typing. A de-identified subject ID, COVID-19 status, age in years and sex were almost always included in the sample metadata.

From a lookup of the germline V gene, CDR1 and CDR2 are SGDLS and YYNGEE. The CDR3 runs 14 residues from the cysteine to the phenylalanine. Left in the record is the CDR3 DNA by itself, 42 bases read in frame from the first base. The germline V end is reduced by 4 bases and the J end by 3 bases; junction bases left unmatched: 2. TCRbeta CDR3 regions were amplified from genomic DNA by means of the immunoSEQ Assay, a bias-controlled multiplex PCR. For the original study's pipeline: The number of nucleated cells in each sample was estimated from the amplification of reference gene primers within the assay. To quantify the absolute abundance of each unique TCRbeta CDR3 rearrangement, sequence reads were collapsed and filtered. For each sample, productive Simpson clonality was calculated as the square root of Simpson's diversity index across productive rearrangements. TCRdb re-hosts the immuneACCESS table, in-frame sequences only. Its copies lack some clones; in the studies checked, an unresolved V gene accounts for under half of them, and the cause for the rest is not known. V and J calls and clone size come straight from that table; D and trimming were deduced from the DNA. For this sample there are 50,000 to 70,000 clones; about nine tenths appear just once. The ten most abundant clones make up around 9.1% of the sample.

The collaborating institutions used their own protocols to collect whole blood in K2EDTA tubes. For TCRbeta analysis, collaborators shipped samples as frozen whole blood, isolated PBMCs, or DNA extracted from either of those sample types. About this clone: It has no known antigen specificity. One base away there is no much larger clone; base qualities are not given.

What the authors observed across the whole study: How much clinical and demographic metadata was included differed by source and by participant, and the metadata was provided uncurated.

The chain joins TRBV9 to TRBJ2-1; the junction holds 9 bases that match TRBD1. The sequenced sample was peripheral blood. The receptor's source is a woman aged 80 or older with active COVID-19. In nucleotide form, the sequence is TGTGCCAGCAGCAGGACAGGGGACTACAATGAGCAGTTCTTC. Its translation is CASSRTGDYNEQFF.